Reported below is one T cell receptor beta chain. The CDR3 consists of 16 residues. The trim removed 1 base at V and 0 bases at J, leaving 2 bases unmatched. Germline assignment: CDR1 MNHEY and CDR2 SMNVEV (reference sequence). The sample is drawn from a study of cytomegalovirus exposure and HLA in healthy donors. Researchers ran the PCR with 60 Vbeta and 13 Jbeta primers. Repertoires were generated with immunoSEQ multiplex PCR, while TCRdb's copy carries only in-frame clones and drops some. The sample contains roughly 110,000 clones, under 80% of which appear only once. This TCR came from a man in his 60s in good health and CMV-seronegative. The chain combines TRBV27 with TRBJ2-2; 7 nucleotides align to TRBD2. Sequenced sample: PBMCs. In DNA form, the CDR3 reads TGTGCCAGCAGTTTATACGGGGGGTCGAACACCGGGGAGCTGTTTTTT. It specifies CASSLYGGSNTGELFF.